Below are 13 T cell receptor beta chains sequenced from a single sample in a study of blood T cell repertoires in COVID-19. Clones were read by immunoSEQ multiplex PCR, and TCRdb kept only the in-frame ones, dropping some. The top ten hold approximately 6.8% of the sample, which has about 62,000 clones, 76% seen once. Sequencing was carried out using peripheral blood. These receptor sequences come from a woman aged 45-65 years with active or convalescent COVID-19.

A single count supports this clone. The chain combines TRBV6-2 or TRBV6-3 with TRBJ2-6, with a tentative D call TRBD2 (6 bases). V was shortened by 4 bases and J by 2 bases, with 15 bases between the two germline ends. The CDR3 totals 17 residues. Germline loops: CDR1 MNHEY, CDR2 SVGEGT. The DNA for the CDR3 is TGTGCCAGCAGTTTGGGACTTACCGACGCTGGGGCCAACGTCCTGACTTTC. It encodes CASSLGLTDAGANVLTF.

This clone was seen a single time. The rearrangement uses TRBV6-5 and TRBJ1-6, with D perhaps matching TRBD1 (6 bases). Germline loops: CDR1 MNHEY, CDR2 SVGAGI. The CDR3 spans 16 residues. V was pared by 0 bases and J by 3 bases, with 9 bases between. CDR3 sequence (DNA): TGTGCCAGCAGTTACTCGAGGGGGAACTATAATTCACCCCTCCACTTT. The encoded protein is CASSYSRGNYNSPLHF.

The chain is built from TRBV24-1 and TRBJ2-1; D possibly corresponds to TRBD2 (6 bases). Germline CDR1 is KGHDR and CDR2 is SFDVKD. CDR3 length: 14 residues. V lost 3 bases and J lost 3, with 8 bases in between. CDR3 sequence reads: CATSDAGSYNEQFF. CDR3 bases: TGTGCCACCAGTGATGCGGGAAGCTACAATGAGCAGTTCTTC.

V usage is TRBV5-6 and J usage is TRBJ2-1, with TRBD1 as a possible D gene (7 bases). The CDR3 length is 13 residues. Trimming removed 4 bases at V and 9 bases at J, with 14 bases between. Germline loops: CDR1 SGHDT, CDR2 YYEEEE. The CDR3 protein is CASSPTGRTEQFF. The CDR3 DNA sequence: TGTGCCAGCAGCCCGACAGGGAGGACTGAGCAGTTCTTC.

J is TRBJ1-1 and V is TRBV6-5; 8 nucleotides align to TRBD1. Losses at the gene ends were 5 bases for V and 5 bases for J; bases not matched to a gene: 10. The CDR3 consists of 15 residues. The germline V gene has CDR1 MNHEY and CDR2 SVGAGI. CDR3 protein: CASSPLQGAGTEAFF. In DNA, the CDR3 is TGTGCCAGCAGTCCTCTTCAGGGGGCTGGAACTGAAGCTTTCTTT.

This clone has just one count. The V call is TRBV9, the J call TRBJ1-2, with 8 bases fitting TRBD1. The CDR3 runs to 15 residues. Germline V CDR1 and CDR2: SGDLS, YYNGEE. J gave up 4 bases and V 3 bases, and 8 bases lay outside the gene matches. This CDR3 reads CASSGWDRRSYGYTF. The CDR3 DNA follows: TGTGCCAGCAGCGGATGGGACAGGCGATCCTATGGCTACACCTTC.

This rearrangement joins TRBV25-1 to TRBJ2-3; possibly TRBD1 for D (5 bases). V shed 6 bases and J shed 2 bases, with 12 bases lying between them. The CDR3 extends over 14 amino acids. Germline assignment: CDR1 MGHDK and CDR2 SYGVNS. This CDR3 is CASRDSVHTDTQYF. CDR3 coding DNA: TGTGCCAGCAGAGACAGCGTTCACACAGATACGCAGTATTTT.

The chain has TRBV7-9 and TRBJ2-2, with 11 bases matching TRBD1. CDR3 length equals 16 residues. V was clipped by 5 bases and J by 2 bases; unmatched bases: 4. CDR1 and CDR2 from the germline V gene are SEHNR and FQNEAQ (reference sequence). CDR3 in amino acids: CASSGGQGENTGELFF. CDR3 sequence (DNA): TGTGCCAGCAGCGGGGGACAGGGGGAAAACACCGGGGAGCTGTTTTTT.

This clone was seen only a few times. This sequence joins TRBV4-2 and TRBJ2-2; a weak D match, TRBD2 (6 bases). This CDR3 is built from 15 residues. Germline CDR1 and CDR2: LGHNA and YNFKEQ. The V and J ends lost 4 bases and 4 bases respectively, with 13 bases between them. CDR3 nucleotides: TGTGCCAGCAGCCTCCCGGCGGGACTCACCGGGGAGCTGTTTTTT. Protein product: CASSLPAGLTGELFF.

This chain uses TRBV6-5 with TRBJ2-2; 8 positions match TRBD2. Germline loops: CDR1 MNHEY, CDR2 SVGAGI. Unmatched junction bases numbered 2, after V lost 2 bases and J lost 9 bases. The length of the CDR3 is 13 residues. CDR3 sequence reads: CASSYGTSRELFF. CDR3 nucleotides: TGTGCCAGCAGTTACGGGACTAGTAGGGAGCTGTTTTTT.

This clone was seen a handful of times. This sequence joins TRBV10-3 and TRBJ2-3; 11 positions agree with TRBD2. With 10 bases clipped from V and 5 bases from J, the junction kept 8 bases outside the gene matches. This CDR3 is 14 amino acids long. Germline loops: CDR1 ENHRY, CDR2 SYGVKD. The CDR3 DNA is TGTGCCACCAAACTAGCGGGAGATGGAGATACGCAGTATTTT. This codes for CATKLAGDGDTQYF.

The genes are TRBV12-3 or TRBV12-4 and TRBJ2-7; a weak D match, TRBD1 (6 bases). Trimming removed 8 bases at V and 1 base at J, with 12 bases between. CDR3 length: 13 residues. This chain's CDR3 is CASSGTPSYEQYF. The DNA of the CDR3 is TGTGCCAGCTCCGGGACACCATCCTACGAGCAGTACTTC.

The chain employs TRBV21-1 and TRBJ2-3; the table calls TRBD2, which could not be checked here. TRBV21-1 is listed as a pseudogene. This CDR3 comprises 17 residues. CDR3 DNA: TGTGCCAGCAGCAAAGACCGGGTCTTTTGGGGCACAGATACGCAGTATTTT. Translating gives CASSKDRVFWGTDTQYF.